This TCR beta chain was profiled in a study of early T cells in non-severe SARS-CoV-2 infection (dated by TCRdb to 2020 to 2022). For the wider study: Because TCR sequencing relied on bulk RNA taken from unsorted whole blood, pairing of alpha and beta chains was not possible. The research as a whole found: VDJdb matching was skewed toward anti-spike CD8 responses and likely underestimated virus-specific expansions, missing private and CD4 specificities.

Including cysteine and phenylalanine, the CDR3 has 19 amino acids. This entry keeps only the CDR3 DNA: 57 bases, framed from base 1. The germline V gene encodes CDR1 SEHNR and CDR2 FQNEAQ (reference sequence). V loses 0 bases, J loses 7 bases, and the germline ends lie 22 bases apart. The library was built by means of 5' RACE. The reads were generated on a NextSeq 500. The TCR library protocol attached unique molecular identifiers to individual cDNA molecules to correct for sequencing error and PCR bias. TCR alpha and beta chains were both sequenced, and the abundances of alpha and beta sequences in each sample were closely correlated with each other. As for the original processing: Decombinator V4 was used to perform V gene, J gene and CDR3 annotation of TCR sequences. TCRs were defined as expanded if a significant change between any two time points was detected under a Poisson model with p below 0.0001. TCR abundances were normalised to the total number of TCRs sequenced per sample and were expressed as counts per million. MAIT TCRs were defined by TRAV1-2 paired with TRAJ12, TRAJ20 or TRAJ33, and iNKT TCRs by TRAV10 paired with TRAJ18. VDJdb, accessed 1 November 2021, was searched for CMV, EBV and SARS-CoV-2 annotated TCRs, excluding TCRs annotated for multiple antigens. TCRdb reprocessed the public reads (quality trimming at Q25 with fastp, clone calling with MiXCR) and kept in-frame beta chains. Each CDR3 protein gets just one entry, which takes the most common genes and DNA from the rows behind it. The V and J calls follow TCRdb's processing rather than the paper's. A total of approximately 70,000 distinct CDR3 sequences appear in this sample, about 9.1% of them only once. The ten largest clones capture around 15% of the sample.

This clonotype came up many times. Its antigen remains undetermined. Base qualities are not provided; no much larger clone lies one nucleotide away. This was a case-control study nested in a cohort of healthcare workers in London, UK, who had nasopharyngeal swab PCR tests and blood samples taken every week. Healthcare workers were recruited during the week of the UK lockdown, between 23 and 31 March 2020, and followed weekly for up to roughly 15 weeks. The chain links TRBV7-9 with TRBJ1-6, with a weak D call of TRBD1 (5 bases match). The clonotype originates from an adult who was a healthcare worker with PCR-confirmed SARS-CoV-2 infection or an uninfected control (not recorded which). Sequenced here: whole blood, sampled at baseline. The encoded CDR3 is CASSLAKTEGLGWNSPLHF. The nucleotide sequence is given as TGTGCCAGCAGCTTAGCCAAGACGGAGGGGTTAGGTTGGAATTCACCCCTCCACTTT.